This TCR beta chain is from a study of T cell responses to AZD1222 COVID-19 vaccine (dated by TCRdb to 2020 to 2022). Study-level background: AZD1222 recipients whose second dose came at about 4 weeks and those whose second dose came at about 12 weeks were combined into one group, since spike-specific TCR depth and breadth did not differ between the two schedules. TCR sequencing covered fewer than 250 trial participants: 200 to 210 given two doses of AZD1222 and 26 given two doses of MenACWY control vaccine. Trial participants were enrolled by age into 18-55, 56-69 and 70-plus year subgroups, with 148, 28 and 57 TCR-sequenced participants respectively.

The CDR3 runs 13 residues from the cysteine to the phenylalanine. CDR3 DNA is the only sequence kept; it has 39 bases, read in frame from the first base. V loses 3 bases of germline sequence and J loses 9 bases, and the interval between the two ends is 12 bases. The germline V gene supplies CDR1 ENHRY and CDR2 SYGVKD. Broader findings and caveats from the paper: Spike-specific TCR breadth and depth rose significantly after two AZD1222 doses compared with day 0 and with MenACWY recipients. Most participants were white British and females outnumbered males, and the authors suggested that clonal diversity may have been underestimated. Conclusions about previously exposed vaccinees are limited because only six or seven AZD1222 recipients were SARS-CoV-2 seropositive at baseline. Reportedly, close to half of the unique spike-specific TCRs recognized epitopes lying outside the regions that are mutated in the B.1.351 and B.1.1.7 variants. Because no samples from the day 14 peak response were available, repertoires could be characterized only after the peak T cell response. The 56-69-year group was small, and its depth increase did not reach significance, likely because of low power. The vaccine-associated CD4 TCRs covered the entire spike protein, and the dominant responses fell in regions 160-218 and 743-854.

The time point label corresponds to: baseline before first vaccination. Vaccinee samples came from UK trials COV001 and COV002, including a single-blind randomized controlled phase 2/3 trial of AZD1222 (ChAdOx1 nCoV-19) in healthy adults. Trial participant PBMC samples were collected at day 0 and day 28 after the second dose for TCRbeta chain sequencing. The CDR3 regions of human TCRbeta chains were analyzed by immunosequencing. The paper's processing steps were these. Repertoire TCRs were checked for matches against a reference library of SARS-CoV-2-specific TCRs that had been generated using the MIRA antigen-specificity platform. Breadth was defined as the fraction of unique TCRs that were SARS-CoV-2-associated. Depth was defined as the fraction of total T cells that were SARS-CoV-2-associated. Using the MIRA data, every spike-specific TCR was mapped to the spike region that the TCR reacted to and assigned to either a CD4 or a CD8 class. Log10-transformed breadth and depth values were compared by one-way ANOVA with Sidak's multiple comparisons tests. This immuneACCESS table, as held by TCRdb, lists in-frame sequences with V and J called but not all clones. Of the missing ones, under half trace to an unresolved V gene in checked studies; the others have no known cause. Clone size and V and J calls were adopted from that table, with D and trimming inferred from the DNA. The sample data list some 110,000 clones, and roughly 90% of these were observed just once. The top ten clones comprise 4.4% of the sample.

Remarks on this clone: Its antigen target is currently unknown. Per-nucleotide qualities are absent, and no much larger clonotype sits a single base away.

The input for sequencing was peripheral blood, taken on day 0 of AZD1222 vaccination. This TCR derives from an adult in good health. The sequence is built from TRBV10-3 and TRBJ1-5; the D gene cannot be named for sure. The DNA sequence is as follows: TGTGCCATCAGTGATAGTCCCTCCTGGCCCCAGCATTTT. Translated, this is CAISDSPSWPQHF.